This T cell receptor (beta chain) is drawn from a study of blood T cells in healthy people across ages. It was with a sample-barcoded 5' primer and a J-beta primer mix that a second PCR of about 7 to 12 cycles was run. TCRdb reanalysed the 5' RACE reads using MiXCR and keeps one entry per CDR3 protein. The top ten hold 20% to 25% of the sample, which has over 950,000 distinct CDR3 sequences, 51% seen once. As regards this clonotype: The antigen remains unidentified.

Germline values: CDR1 SGHAT, CDR2 FQNNGV. The CDR3 has 17 amino acids. Deletions cut 7 bases from V and 0 bases from J, with 20 bases between. Regarding the study as a whole: There was no known CMV status for donors, so expanded clonotype changes were possibly confounded.

This clonotype was obtained from a woman aged 55-70 years in good health. The sequencing sample was made of blood. The chain is built from TRBV11-2 and TRBJ2-3; D is undetermined. The CDR3, as DNA: TGTGCCAGCAACCCCCTCAATGGGCACACGAGCACAGATACGCAGTATTTT. This translates into CASNPLNGHTSTDTQYF.